Described below is a single TCR beta chain sequence and its context. This specimen comes from a study of technical replicates of blood from several donors. Sequenced by immunoSEQ multiplex PCR; TCRdb stores in-frame clones only, minus some. The sample carries about 75,000 clones, 92% recorded once. The sample comprised T cells isolated from PBMCs. The sequence was collected from a human donor in good health.

CDR3 coding DNA: TGCAGCGTTGCAATGGGGAGTACCGGGGAGCTGTTTTTT. Translated: CSVAMGSTGELFF. The rearrangement joins TRBV29-1 to TRBJ2-2; D is perhaps TRBD2 (5 bases). This CDR3 has 13 residues. Looked up from germline, CDR1 is SQVTM and CDR2 is ANQGSEA. Trimming removed 4 bases at V and 5 bases at J, with 11 bases between.